Listed here is a single TCR beta chain. TCRdb re-called the RT-PCR reads with MiXCR, one entry per CDR3 protein. The sample records about 230,000 distinct CDR3 sequences, 13% to 15% being singletons. The sample belongs to a study of patients and donors after allogeneic stem cell transplantation. The CDR3 runs 13 residues. V shed 0 bases and J shed 5 bases, with 6 bases lying between them. Germline CDR1 and CDR2: SGDLS and YYNGEE. This clonotype was sampled from a human donor who was either an allogeneic HSCT recipient or a stem cell or donor lymphocyte infusion donor (not recorded which). It is not recorded whose cells these are; they may come from a transplant donor. V and J are TRBV9 and TRBJ1-5; D ambiguous. The sample comprised blood, either unsorted or a sorted T cell fraction (not recorded which). The CDR3: CASSVGFDQPQHF. The CDR3 DNA reads as TGTGCCAGCAGCGTAGGGTTCGATCAGCCCCAGCATTTT.